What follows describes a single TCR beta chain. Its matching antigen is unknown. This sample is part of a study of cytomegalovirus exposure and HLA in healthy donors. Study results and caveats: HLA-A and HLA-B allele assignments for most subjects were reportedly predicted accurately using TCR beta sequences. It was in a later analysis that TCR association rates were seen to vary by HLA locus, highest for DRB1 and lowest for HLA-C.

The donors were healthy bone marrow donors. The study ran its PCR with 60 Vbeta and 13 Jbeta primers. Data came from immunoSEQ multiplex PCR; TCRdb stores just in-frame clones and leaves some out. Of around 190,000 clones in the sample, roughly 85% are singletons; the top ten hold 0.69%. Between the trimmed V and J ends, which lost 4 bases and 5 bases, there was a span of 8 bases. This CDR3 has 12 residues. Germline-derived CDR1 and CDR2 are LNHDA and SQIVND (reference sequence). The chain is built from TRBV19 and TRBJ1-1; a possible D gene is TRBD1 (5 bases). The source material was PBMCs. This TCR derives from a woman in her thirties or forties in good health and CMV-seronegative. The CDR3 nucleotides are TGTGCCAGTAGTACGGAGGGGACTGAAGCTTTCTTT. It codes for CASSTEGTEAFF.